The T cell receptor (beta chain) under discussion was sequenced for a study of blood T cell repertoires in COVID-19 (dated by TCRdb to 2020 to 2021). Regarding the research as a whole: The collaborator samples originated in the United States, Italy and Spain and spanned the acute and convalescent phases of COVID-19. The prospective study material was composed of cDNA or gDNA derived from T cells, B-cell-depleted T cells, or PBMCs. Deeply sampled blood TCRbeta repertoires from subjects exposed to, actively infected with, or recovered from COVID-19 were included in the dataset. The repertoires were released in a freely available public database meant as a resource for research on the immune response to SARS-CoV-2. The samples were drawn from two sources: the first 160 participants of the ongoing ImmuneRACE study, and fewer than 1,500 subjects contributed by 6 global collaborators. Nearly every sample came with metadata listing a de-identified subject ID, COVID-19 status, age in years and sex. Where available, HLA class I and class II types were taken from metadata supplied by the sample provider and were not determined by assay-based typing. What the authors observed across the whole study: The quantity of clinical and demographic metadata differed by source and by participant and was supplied without curation.

The immunoSEQ Assay, a bias-controlled multiplex PCR, was used to amplify TCRbeta CDR3 regions from genomic DNA. Per the original workflow: Nucleated cell counts per sample were estimated from amplification of reference gene primers within the assay. Sequence reads were collapsed and filtered to measure the absolute abundance of every unique TCRbeta CDR3 rearrangement. For each sample, productive Simpson clonality was calculated by taking the square root of Simpson's diversity index across productive rearrangements. Here the immuneACCESS table is served through TCRdb, limited to in-frame sequences with V and J called. Missing clones are a known gap in these copies; in checked studies unresolved V genes cover under half, and the rest lacks a known reason. The DNA gave D and trimming, while V, J and clone size come from that table. The sample table lists some 370,000 clones, 85% to 90% of them with a count of one. Jointly, the top ten make up 5% to 8.5% of the sample.

From V the trimming removes 2 bases and from J it removes 4 bases, while the gene matches leave 10 bases of the junction unaccounted for. Sequences SEHNR (CDR1) and FQNEAQ (CDR2) are obtained from the germline V gene (reference sequence). The CDR3 spans 16 residues, from the cysteine through the phenylalanine. CDR3 DNA only is kept here, 48 bases in frame from base 1. About this clone: Its antigen specificity is not known. Base qualities were left out, and no much larger clone turns up one base away.

Collaborating institutions collected whole blood in K2EDTA tubes following their own protocols. For TCRbeta analysis, collaborators shipped samples as frozen whole blood, isolated PBMCs, or DNA extracted from either of those sample types. Material for sequencing was peripheral blood. The receptor was isolated from a man aged 18-30 years with active or convalescent COVID-19. The rearrangement combines TRBV7-9 with TRBJ1-2, with TRBD1 matching 7 junction bases. The CDR3 has the sequence CASSLRGRSSRYGYTF. The DNA reads as follows: TGTGCCAGCAGCTTAAGGGGGCGGAGCTCCCGCTATGGCTACACCTTC.